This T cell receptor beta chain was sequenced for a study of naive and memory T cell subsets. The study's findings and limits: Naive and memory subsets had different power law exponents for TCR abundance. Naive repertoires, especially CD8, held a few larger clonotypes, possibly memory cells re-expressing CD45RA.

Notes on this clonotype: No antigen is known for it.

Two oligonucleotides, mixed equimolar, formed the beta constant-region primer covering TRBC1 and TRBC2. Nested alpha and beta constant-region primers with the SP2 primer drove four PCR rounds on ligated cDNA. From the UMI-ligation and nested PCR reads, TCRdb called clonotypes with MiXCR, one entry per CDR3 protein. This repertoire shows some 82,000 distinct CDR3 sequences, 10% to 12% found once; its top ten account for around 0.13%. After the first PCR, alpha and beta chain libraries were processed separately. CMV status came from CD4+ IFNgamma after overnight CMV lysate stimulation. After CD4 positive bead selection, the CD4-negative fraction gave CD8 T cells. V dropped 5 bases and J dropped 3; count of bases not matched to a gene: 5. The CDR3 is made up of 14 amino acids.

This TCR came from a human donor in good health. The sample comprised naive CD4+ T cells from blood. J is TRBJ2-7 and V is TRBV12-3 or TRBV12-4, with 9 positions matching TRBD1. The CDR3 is CASSPQTGGYEQYF. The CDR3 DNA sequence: TGTGCCAGCAGTCCCCAGACAGGGGGCTACGAGCAGTACTTC.